This T cell receptor (beta chain) was sequenced in a study of post-analysis software for immune sequencing data. Overall study context: Disease courses included relapsing-remitting, secondary progressive and progressive-relapsing multiple sclerosis.

Findings of the study overall: TRBV5-6, TRBV5-1 and TRBV20-1 were among four or five TRBV segments more frequent in patients than controls.

The TCR beta cDNA libraries contained unique molecular identifiers. TCRdb processed the PCR reads anew with MiXCR; each CDR3 protein has one entry. The sample yields about 540,000 distinct CDR3 sequences, approximately 34% seen once. Note on this clonotype: Its antigen is currently unknown.

This CDR3 spans 12 amino acids. Germline lookup yields CDR1 SQVTM and CDR2 ANQGSEA. V gave up 6 bases and J gave up 2 bases, with 10 bases separating them. The V call is TRBV29-1, the J call TRBJ1-2, with D possibly matching TRBD1 (5 bases). The clonotype was recovered from a girl aged 2-17 years with multiple sclerosis. Sequenced sample: blood. CDR3 DNA sequence: TGCAGCGTAAGAGACAGCAACTATGGCTACACCTTC. Translated: CSVRDSNYGYTF.